This T cell receptor beta chain originates from a study of blood T cells in healthy people across ages. The study's findings and limits: As age increased, TCR beta diversity per million T cells fell in a roughly linear fashion.

Germline V CDR1 and CDR2: SGHTA, FQGNSA. V lost 2 bases to trimming and J lost 1 base, with 5 bases between them. The CDR3 runs to 13 residues. Details on this clonotype: Its matching antigen is unknown.

The second PCR ran roughly 7 to 12 cycles with a sample-barcoded 5' primer and J-beta primers. A single record per CDR3 protein comes from TCRdb applying MiXCR to the 5' RACE reads. In the table there are hundreds of thousands of distinct CDR3 sequences, 58% of which are singletons. The rearrangement links TRBV7-2 to TRBJ2-5; no clear D gene. This clonotype was obtained from a man between 60 and 75 years old in good health. Material: blood. CDR3 region: CASSLRLQETQYF. DNA for the CDR3: TGTGCCAGCAGCTTACGGCTCCAAGAGACCCAGTACTTC.